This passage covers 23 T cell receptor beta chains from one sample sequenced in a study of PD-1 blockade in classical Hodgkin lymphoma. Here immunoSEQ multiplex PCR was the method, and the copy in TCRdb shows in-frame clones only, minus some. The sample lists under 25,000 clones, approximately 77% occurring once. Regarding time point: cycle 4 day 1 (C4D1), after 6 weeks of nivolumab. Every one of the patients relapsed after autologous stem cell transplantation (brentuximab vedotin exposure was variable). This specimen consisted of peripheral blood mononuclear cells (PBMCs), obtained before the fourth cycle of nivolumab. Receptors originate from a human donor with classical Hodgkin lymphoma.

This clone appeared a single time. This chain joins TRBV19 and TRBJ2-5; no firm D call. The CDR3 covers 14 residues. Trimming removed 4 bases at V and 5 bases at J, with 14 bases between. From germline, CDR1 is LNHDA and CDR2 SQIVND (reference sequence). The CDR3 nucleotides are TGTGCCAGTAGTAATATTGACCGATATGAGACCCAGTACTTC. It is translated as CASSNIDRYETQYF. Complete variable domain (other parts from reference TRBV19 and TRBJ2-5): DGGITQSPKYLFRKEGQNVTLSCEQNLNHDAMYWYRQDPGQGLRLIYYSQIVNDFQKGDIAEGYSVSREKKESFPLTVTSAQKNPTAFYLCASSNIDRYETQYFGPGTRLLVL.

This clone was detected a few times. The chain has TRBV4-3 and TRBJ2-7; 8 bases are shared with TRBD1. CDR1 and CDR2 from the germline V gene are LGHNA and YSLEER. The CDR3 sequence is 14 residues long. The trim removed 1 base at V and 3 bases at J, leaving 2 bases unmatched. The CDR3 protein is CASSQGDRLYEQYF. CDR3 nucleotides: TGCGCCAGCAGCCAAGGGGACAGGCTCTACGAGCAGTACTTC.

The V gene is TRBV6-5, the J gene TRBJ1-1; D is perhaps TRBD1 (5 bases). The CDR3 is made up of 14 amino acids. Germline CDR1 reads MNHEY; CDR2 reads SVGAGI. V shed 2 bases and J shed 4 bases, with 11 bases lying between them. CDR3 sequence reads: CASSYEGSGTEAFF. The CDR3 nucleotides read TGTGCCAGCAGTTACGAGGGGAGCGGCACTGAAGCTTTCTTT.

This CDR3 reads CASSLPGEWTEAFF. CDR3 bases: TGTGCCAGCAGCTTACCGGGAGAATGGACTGAAGCTTTCTTT. The chain carries TRBV7-3 and TRBJ1-1; D unresolved. CDR1 and CDR2 (germline): SGHTA, FQGTGA. The CDR3 covers 14 residues. V was shortened by 2 bases and J by 5 bases, with 12 bases between the two germline ends. Full variable domain (missing parts from reference TRBV7-3 and TRBJ1-1): GAGVSQTPSNKVTEKGKYVELRCDPISGHTALYWYRQSLGQGPEFLIYFQGTGAADDSGLPNDRFFAVRPEGSVSTLKIQRTERGDSAVYLCASSLPGEWTEAFFGQGTRLTVV.

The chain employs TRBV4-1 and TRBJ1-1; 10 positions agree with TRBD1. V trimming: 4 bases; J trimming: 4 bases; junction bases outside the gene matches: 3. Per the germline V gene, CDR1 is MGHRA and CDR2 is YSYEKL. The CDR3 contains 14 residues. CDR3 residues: CASSRDRGGTEAFF. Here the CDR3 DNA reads TGCGCCAGCAGCCGGGACAGGGGAGGCACTGAAGCTTTCTTT.

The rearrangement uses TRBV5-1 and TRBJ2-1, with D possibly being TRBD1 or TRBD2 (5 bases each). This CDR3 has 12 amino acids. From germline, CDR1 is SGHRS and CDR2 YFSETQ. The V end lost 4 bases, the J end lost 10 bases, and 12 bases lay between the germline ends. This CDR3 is CASSTSGTEQFF. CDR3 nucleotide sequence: TGCGCCAGCAGCACCTCCGGGACCGAGCAGTTCTTC.

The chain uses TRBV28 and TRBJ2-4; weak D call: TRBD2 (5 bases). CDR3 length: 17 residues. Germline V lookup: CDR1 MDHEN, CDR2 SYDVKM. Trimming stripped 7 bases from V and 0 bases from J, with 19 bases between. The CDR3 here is CASTPRLASLAKNIQYF. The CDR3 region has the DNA TGTGCCAGCACTCCCCGCCTAGCTAGCCTAGCCAAAAACATTCAGTACTTC.

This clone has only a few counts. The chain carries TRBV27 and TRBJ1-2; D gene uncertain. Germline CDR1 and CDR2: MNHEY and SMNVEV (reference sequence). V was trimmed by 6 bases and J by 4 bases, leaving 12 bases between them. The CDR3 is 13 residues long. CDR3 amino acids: CASSANNLYGYTF. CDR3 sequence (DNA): TGTGCCAGCAGCGCCAATAATCTCTATGGCTACACCTTC.

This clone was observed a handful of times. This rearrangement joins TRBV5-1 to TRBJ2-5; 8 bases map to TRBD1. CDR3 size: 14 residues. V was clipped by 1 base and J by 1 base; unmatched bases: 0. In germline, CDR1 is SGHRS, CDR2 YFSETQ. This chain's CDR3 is CASSLQGAQETQYF. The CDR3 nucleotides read TGCGCCAGCAGCTTGCAGGGGGCCCAAGAGACCCAGTACTTC.

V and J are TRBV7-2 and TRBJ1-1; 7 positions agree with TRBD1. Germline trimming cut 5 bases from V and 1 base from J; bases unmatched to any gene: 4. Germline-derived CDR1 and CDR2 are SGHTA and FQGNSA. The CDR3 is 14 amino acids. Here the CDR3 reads CASSVWTGNTEAFF. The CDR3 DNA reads TGTGCCAGCAGCGTATGGACAGGGAACACTGAAGCTTTCTTT.

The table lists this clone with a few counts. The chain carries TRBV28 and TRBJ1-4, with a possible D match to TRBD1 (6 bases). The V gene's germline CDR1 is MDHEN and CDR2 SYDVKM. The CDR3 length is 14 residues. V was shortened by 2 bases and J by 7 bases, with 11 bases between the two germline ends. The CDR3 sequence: CASSLRGSGEKLFF. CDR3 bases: TGTGCCAGCAGTTTAAGGGGGTCCGGTGAAAAACTGTTTTTT.

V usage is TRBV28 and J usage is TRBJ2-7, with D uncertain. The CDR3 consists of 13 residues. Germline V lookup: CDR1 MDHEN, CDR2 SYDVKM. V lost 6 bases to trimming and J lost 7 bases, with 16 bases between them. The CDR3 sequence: CASSPSRFREQYF. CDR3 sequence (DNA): TGTGCCAGCAGCCCGTCGAGGTTTCGGGAGCAGTACTTC.

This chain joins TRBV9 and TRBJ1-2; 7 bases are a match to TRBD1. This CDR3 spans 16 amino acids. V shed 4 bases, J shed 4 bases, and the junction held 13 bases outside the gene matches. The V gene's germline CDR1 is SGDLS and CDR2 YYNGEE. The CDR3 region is CASSFRTGDRLYGYTF. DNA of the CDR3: TGTGCCAGCAGCTTCCGGACAGGAGACCGCCTCTATGGCTACACCTTC.

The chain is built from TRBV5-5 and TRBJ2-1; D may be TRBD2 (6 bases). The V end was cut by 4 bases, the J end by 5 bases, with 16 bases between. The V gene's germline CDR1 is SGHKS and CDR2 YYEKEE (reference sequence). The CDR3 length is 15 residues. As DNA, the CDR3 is TGTGCCAGCAGCCGAACTAGCTTTCCCGACAATGAGCAGTTCTTC. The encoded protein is CASSRTSFPDNEQFF. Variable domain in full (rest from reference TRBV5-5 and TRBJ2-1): DAGVTQSPTHLIKTRGQQVTLRCSPISGHKSVSWYQQVLGQGPQFIFQYYEKEERGRGNFPDRFSARQFPNYSSELNVNALLLGDSALYLCASSRTSFPDNEQFFGPGTRLTVL.

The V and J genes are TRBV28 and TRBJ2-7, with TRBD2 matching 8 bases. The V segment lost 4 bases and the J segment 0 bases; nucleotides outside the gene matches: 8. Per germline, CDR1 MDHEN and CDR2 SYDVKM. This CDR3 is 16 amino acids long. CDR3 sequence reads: CASSSPIAGSSYEQYF. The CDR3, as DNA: TGTGCCAGCAGTTCCCCTATAGCGGGGAGCTCCTACGAGCAGTACTTC.

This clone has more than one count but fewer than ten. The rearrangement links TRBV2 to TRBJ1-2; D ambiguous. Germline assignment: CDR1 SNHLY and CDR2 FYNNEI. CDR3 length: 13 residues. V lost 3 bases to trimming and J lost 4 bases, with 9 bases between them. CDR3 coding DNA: TGTGCCAGCAGTGATGTGGGCGTCTATGGCTACACCTTC. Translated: CASSDVGVYGYTF.

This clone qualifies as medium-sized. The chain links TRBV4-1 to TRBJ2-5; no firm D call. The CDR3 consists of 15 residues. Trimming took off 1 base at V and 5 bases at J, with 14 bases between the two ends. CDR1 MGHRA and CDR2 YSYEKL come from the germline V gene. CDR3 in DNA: TGCGCCAGCAGCCAAGTCGAATCGGCTGCGGAGACCCAGTACTTC. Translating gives CASSQVESAAETQYF.

Written as DNA, the CDR3 is TGTGCCAGCAGCCAAGATTTACAAGGGGAGTACGAGCAGTACTTC. It codes for CASSQDLQGEYEQYF. The rearrangement uses TRBV4-2 and TRBJ2-7; D might be TRBD1 or TRBD2, each matching 5 bases. CDR3 size: 15 residues. Per the germline V gene, CDR1 is LGHNA and CDR2 is YNFKEQ. V was trimmed by 0 bases and J by 4 bases, leaving 13 bases between them.

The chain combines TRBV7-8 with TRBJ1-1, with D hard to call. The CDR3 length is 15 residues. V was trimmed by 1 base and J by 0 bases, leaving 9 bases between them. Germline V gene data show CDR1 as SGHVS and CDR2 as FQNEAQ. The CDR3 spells CASSLETLMNTEAFF. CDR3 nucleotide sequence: TGTGCCAGCAGCTTAGAGACTCTGATGAACACTGAAGCTTTCTTT.

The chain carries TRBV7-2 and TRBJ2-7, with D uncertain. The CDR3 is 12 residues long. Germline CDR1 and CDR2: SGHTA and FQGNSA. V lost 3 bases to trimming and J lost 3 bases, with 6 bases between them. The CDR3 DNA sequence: TGTGCCAGCAGCTTCTCTCGCTACGAGCAGTACTTC. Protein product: CASSFSRYEQYF.

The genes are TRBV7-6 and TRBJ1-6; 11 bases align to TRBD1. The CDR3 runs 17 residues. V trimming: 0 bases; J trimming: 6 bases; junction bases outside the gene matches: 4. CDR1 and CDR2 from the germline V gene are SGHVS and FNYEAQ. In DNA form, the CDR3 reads TGTGCCAGCAGCTTAGCTCCCGGGACAGGGGGTAATTCACCCCTCCACTTT. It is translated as CASSLAPGTGGNSPLHF. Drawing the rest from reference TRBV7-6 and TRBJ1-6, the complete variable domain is GAGVSQSPRYKVTKRGQDVALRCDPISGHVSLYWYRQALGQGPEFLTYFNYEAQQDKSGLPNDRFSAERPEGSISTLTIQRTEQRDSAMYRCASSLAPGTGGNSPLHFGNGTRLTVT.

CDR3 bases: TGTGCCAGCAGTTACTCTGGCGGTTCAATGGCTGAGCAGTTCTTC. This codes for CASSYSGGSMAEQFF. This sequence joins TRBV6-6 and TRBJ2-1; no firm D call. Trimming took off 0 bases at V and 9 bases at J, with 15 bases between the two ends. In germline, CDR1 is MNHNY, CDR2 SVGAGI (reference sequence). The CDR3 has 15 amino acids.

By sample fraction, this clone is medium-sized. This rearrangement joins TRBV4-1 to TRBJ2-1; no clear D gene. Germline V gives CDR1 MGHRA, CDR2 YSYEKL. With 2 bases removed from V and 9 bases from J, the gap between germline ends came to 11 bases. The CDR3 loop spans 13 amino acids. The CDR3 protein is CASSQTRASEQFF. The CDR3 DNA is TGCGCCAGCAGCCAAACACGGGCCTCTGAGCAGTTCTTC.